One sample yielded the 26 T cell receptor beta chains listed below, sequenced in a study of vaccination effects on CD4 cells after COVID-19. ViraFEST used viral peptide pools to expand antigen-specific CD4+ T cells before sequencing. Following an approximately ten-day culture, CD4+ T cells were purified. Convalescent patients had PCR-confirmed SARS-CoV-2 infection between March and December 2020. Antigens of these TCRs are unknown. Clones were read by immunoSEQ multiplex PCR, and TCRdb kept only the in-frame ones, dropping some. This sample has tens of thousands of clones, with 76% found just once. The sequencing here drew on CD4+ T cells from PBMCs cultured with HIV peptides, taken before COVID-19 vaccination. Indicated subset: HIV-1 Nef peptide pool negative control/reference culture. These receptor sequences come from a human donor who had a prior SARS-CoV-2 infection.

This chain connects TRBV10-3 to TRBJ2-3, with 8 nucleotides matching TRBD2. CDR1 is ENHRY and CDR2 is SYGVKD in the germline V gene. V lost 0 bases, J lost 1 base, and 6 bases stayed unmatched. The CDR3 covers 17 residues. The CDR3 sequence is CAISESNKRGRTDTQYF. The CDR3 nucleotides read TGTGCCATCAGTGAGTCGAATAAGCGGGGGCGCACAGATACGCAGTATTTT.

The chain employs TRBV7-2 and TRBJ2-5, with 10 bases aligning to TRBD1. Trimming took 5 bases from V and 5 from J; bases not matched to a gene: 8. CDR3 length equals 15 residues. Germline CDR1 and CDR2: SGHTA and FQGNSA. The chain's CDR3 is CASSQGTGVVETQYF. For the CDR3, the DNA is TGTGCCAGCAGCCAGGGGACAGGGGTCGTTGAGACCCAGTACTTC.

V usage is TRBV10-1 and J usage is TRBJ2-4; a possible D gene is TRBD1 (5 bases). Germline CDR1 reads WNHNN; CDR2 reads SYGVQD (reference sequence). The ends were cut back, 7 bases at V and 1 base at J, with 17 bases in the middle. The CDR3 runs 16 residues. This CDR3 is CASTGHQSAAKNIQYF. Written as DNA, the CDR3 is TGCGCCAGCACCGGACATCAGTCCGCGGCCAAAAACATTCAGTACTTC.

The chain links TRBV14 to TRBJ1-2; no definite D call. This CDR3 is 13 amino acids long. Germline V CDR1 and CDR2: SGHDN, FVKESK. The V end was cut by 1 base, the J end by 0 bases, with 3 bases between. The CDR3 bases are TGTGCCAGCAGCCAAGGGGCTAACTATGGCTACACCTTC. Translation gives CASSQGANYGYTF.

This chain connects TRBV7-2 to TRBJ1-2, with 7 bases that match TRBD1. Germline V gene data show CDR1 as SGHTA and CDR2 as FQGNSA. The CDR3 length is 14 residues. J lost 1 base, V lost 3 bases, and 2 bases had no gene match. The CDR3 sequence is CASSLGQLNYGYTF. The CDR3 bases are TGTGCCAGCAGCTTGGGACAGCTTAACTATGGCTACACCTTC. Looking up the rest from reference TRBV7-2 and TRBJ1-2 gives the full variable domain: GAGVSQSPSNKVTEKGKDVELRCDPISGHTALYWYRQSLGQGLEFLIYFQGNSAPDKSGLPSDRFSAERTGGSVSTLTIQRTQQEDSAVYLCASSLGQLNYGYTFGSGTRLTVV.

The chain joins TRBV5-1 to TRBJ1-3, with D possibly TRBD1 on 5 matching bases. The CDR3 totals 17 residues. V gave up 1 base and J gave up 0 bases, with 14 bases separating them. The V gene's germline CDR1 is SGHRS and CDR2 YFSETQ. In nucleotides, the CDR3 is TGCGCCAGCAGCTTGACGACGGGGCCTTCCTCTGGAAACACCATATATTTT. Encoded protein: CASSLTTGPSSGNTIYF.

The genes are TRBV6-5 and TRBJ1-1, with a weak D call TRBD1 (5 bases). From germline, CDR1 is MNHEY and CDR2 SVGAGI. The CDR3 consists of 12 residues. V lost 5 bases, J lost 8 bases, and 12 bases lay in between. CDR3 loop: CASSPPWDEAFF. DNA for the CDR3: TGTGCCAGCAGTCCCCCGTGGGACGAAGCTTTCTTT.

The V call is TRBV18, the J call TRBJ1-1; TRBD1 agrees at 7 bases. Trimming cost V 2 bases and J 5 bases; bases outside gene matches: 8. The CDR3 covers 15 residues. Germline values: CDR1 KGHSH, CDR2 LQKENI. This chain's CDR3 is CASSPSEGAETEAFF. The CDR3 DNA is TGTGCCAGCTCACCATCTGAGGGGGCAGAGACTGAAGCTTTCTTT.

This clone was detected only a few times. V and J are TRBV5-1 and TRBJ2-3, with D maybe TRBD1 (6 bases). This CDR3 has 14 residues. The V end lost 4 bases, the J end lost 0 bases, and 9 bases lay between the germline ends. CDR1 and CDR2 from the germline V gene are SGHRS and YFSETQ. For the CDR3, the DNA is TGCGCCAGCAGCGAGACAGGAAGCACAGATACGCAGTATTTT. The encoded protein is CASSETGSTDTQYF.

This rearrangement joins TRBV19 to TRBJ1-5; a weak D match, TRBD1 (6 bases). V was trimmed by 8 bases and J by 6 bases, leaving 14 bases between them. Looked up from germline, CDR1 is LNHDA and CDR2 is SQIVND (reference sequence). CDR3 size: 13 residues. The CDR3 nucleotides read TGTGCCAGTCCCGAGGGGGGCATTCAGCCCCAGCATTTT. As protein: CASPEGGIQPQHF.

The V and J genes are TRBV3-1 (or the pseudogene TRBV3-2) and TRBJ2-1; 8 nucleotides match TRBD2. CDR1 and CDR2 (germline): LGHDT, YNNKEL (reference sequence). Unmatched junction bases numbered 8, after V lost 4 bases and J lost 6 bases. The CDR3 spans 15 residues. The CDR3 loop reads CASSPHGRGVNEQFF. The CDR3 bases are TGTGCCAGCAGCCCACACGGGCGGGGGGTCAATGAGCAGTTCTTC.

The CDR3 protein is CASSQGQGRKYTDTQYF. The CDR3 nucleotides read TGTGCCAGCAGCCAAGGACAGGGGCGAAAATACACAGATACGCAGTATTTT. V and J are TRBV3-1 (or the pseudogene TRBV3-2) and TRBJ2-3, with TRBD1 matching over 8 bases. CDR3 length: 17 residues. Trimming cost V 1 base and J 2 bases; bases outside gene matches: 8. Germline CDR1 and CDR2: LGHDT and YNNKEL (reference sequence).

By its share, this clone is medium-sized. V is TRBV7-9 and J is TRBJ2-1, with 9 positions matching TRBD2. The germline CDR1 and CDR2 sequences are SEHNR and FQNEAQ (reference sequence). V shed 5 bases, J shed 10 bases, and the junction held 18 bases outside the gene matches. The CDR3 loop spans 17 amino acids. CDR3 sequence: CASSPTGVSGSRGEQFF. CDR3 in DNA: TGTGCCAGCAGCCCGACGGGGGTTAGCGGGAGCCGCGGAGAGCAGTTCTTC.

CDR3 in amino acids: CASSQVTSGGGNEQFF. The CDR3 nucleotides are TGTGCCAGCAGCCAAGTGACTAGCGGGGGAGGTAATGAGCAGTTCTTC. J is TRBJ2-1 and V is TRBV3-1 (or the pseudogene TRBV3-2), with 12 bases that match TRBD2. There are 16 residues in the CDR3. The germline CDR1 and CDR2 sequences are LGHDT and YNNKEL (reference sequence). The ends lost 1 base at V and 7 bases at J; junction bases unmatched: 5.

This chain joins TRBV20-1 and TRBJ2-5; no definite D call. V lost 3 bases and J lost 2, with 10 bases in between. Germline V gene sequence: CDR1 DFQATT, CDR2 SNEGSKA (reference sequence). The length of the CDR3 is 13 residues. The CDR3, as DNA: TGCAGTGCTAGTGGGCAGGATCAAGAGACCCAGTACTTC. It specifies CSASGQDQETQYF.

This clone was seen a single time. The chain couples TRBV4-2 to TRBJ2-3; D could derive from TRBD1 or TRBD2 (5 bases each). Germline CDR1 reads LGHNA; CDR2 reads YNFKEQ. The CDR3 length is 15 residues. Trimming took off 2 bases at V and 0 bases at J, with 9 bases between the two ends. The CDR3 sequence is CASSQPGTSTDTQYF. The CDR3 nucleotides read TGTGCCAGCAGCCAACCGGGGACGAGCACAGATACGCAGTATTTT.

This sequence joins TRBV5-5 and TRBJ2-2, with unresolved D. V shed 0 bases and J shed 1 base, with 7 bases lying between them. This CDR3 spans 15 amino acids. Germline lookup yields CDR1 SGHKS and CDR2 YYEKEE (reference sequence). The CDR3 here is CASSLDGWNTGELFF. In DNA, the CDR3 is TGTGCCAGCAGCTTGGATGGGTGGAACACCGGGGAGCTGTTTTTT.

The gene calls are TRBV7-3 and TRBJ2-1, with D perhaps given as TRBD1 or TRBD2 (6 bases each). This CDR3 region has 18 residues. Trimming removed 5 bases at V and 0 bases at J, with 20 bases between. Germline values: CDR1 SGHTA, CDR2 FQGTGA. The CDR3 nucleotides are TGTGCCAGCAGCCGAGGCCTAGGGGGGTCGAGCTCCTACAATGAGCAGTTCTTC. The encoded protein is CASSRGLGGSSSYNEQFF.

This rearrangement joins TRBV18 to TRBJ2-5; D unclear. CDR3 length equals 12 residues. Germline V gives CDR1 KGHSH, CDR2 LQKENI. Trimming shortened V by 3 bases and J by 0 bases, and 2 bases separated the two germline ends. The CDR3 DNA reads TGTGCCAGCTCACCTTACCAAGAGACCCAGTACTTC. It specifies CASSPYQETQYF. Drawing the rest from reference TRBV18 and TRBJ2-5, the complete variable domain is NAGVMQNPRHLVRRRGQEARLRCSPMKGHSHVYWYRQLPEEGLKFMVYLQKENIIDESGMPKERFSAEFPKEGPSILRIQQVVRGDSAAYFCASSPYQETQYFGPGTRLLVL.

The genes are TRBV5-6 and TRBJ2-5; 9 nucleotides agree with TRBD2. V shed 0 bases and J 1 base; nucleotides not matched to a gene: 1. This CDR3 is 15 amino acids long. Germline V CDR1 and CDR2: SGHDT, YYEEEE. The CDR3 coding sequence is TGTGCCAGCAGCTTGGGCGGGGGGGCCCAAGAGACCCAGTACTTC. It is translated as CASSLGGGAQETQYF.

A single count supports this clone. J is TRBJ1-2 and V is TRBV9; perhaps TRBD1 as D (5 bases). Trimming left V 5 bases short and J 5 bases short, with 13 bases between. CDR1 and CDR2 (germline): SGDLS, YYNGEE. CDR3 length: 13 residues. Here the CDR3 reads CASSRTGQYGYTF. For the CDR3, the DNA is TGTGCCAGCAGTCGTACAGGCCAATATGGCTACACCTTC.

The chain combines TRBV4-3 with TRBJ2-3; D may be TRBD2 (6 bases). Germline V gene sequence: CDR1 LGHNA, CDR2 YSLEER. Trimming shortened V by 1 base and J by 0 bases, and 23 bases separated the two germline ends. This CDR3 has 20 residues. The CDR3 nucleotides are TGCGCCAGCAGCCAAGCCCCTCCGCGGGGCCGCGGCGCTAGCACAGATACGCAGTATTTT. Translated, it gives CASSQAPPRGRGASTDTQYF.

This chain connects TRBV6-5 to TRBJ2-1; TRBD1 agrees at 9 bases. From germline, CDR1 is MNHEY and CDR2 SVGAGI. V shed 2 bases and J 4 bases; nucleotides not matched to a gene: 3. CDR3 length: 15 amino acids. CDR3 sequence reads: CASSYKGQGYNEQFF. The CDR3 bases are TGTGCCAGCAGTTACAAGGGACAGGGTTACAATGAGCAGTTCTTC.

The rearrangement uses TRBV3-1 (or the pseudogene TRBV3-2) and TRBJ1-2; 8 bases are a match to TRBD1. Losses at the gene ends were 2 bases for V and 6 bases for J; bases not matched to a gene: 8. There are 15 residues in the CDR3. Germline V lookup: CDR1 LGHDT, CDR2 YNNKEL (reference sequence). The chain's CDR3 is CASSQPRTGRDGYTF. The CDR3 DNA reads as TGTGCCAGCAGCCAACCCAGGACAGGGAGGGATGGCTACACCTTC.

The rearrangement links TRBV9 to TRBJ2-7; the match to TRBD2 covers 11 bases. This CDR3 has 16 amino acids. Germline CDR1 reads SGDLS; CDR2 reads YYNGEE. Trimming removed 0 bases from V and 3 bases from J; junction bases left unmatched: 5. CDR3 loop: CASSVGRTSGYYEQYF. CDR3 coding DNA: TGTGCCAGCAGCGTAGGTCGGACTAGCGGGTACTACGAGCAGTACTTC.

V gene TRBV1 combines with J gene TRBJ2-4; the D call TRBD2 from the table was never checked on the DNA. TRBV1 is shown as a pseudogene. CDR3 length: 20 residues. The CDR3 sequence: CTSSLSVRGRGAGAKNIQYF. Written as DNA, the CDR3 is TGCACCAGCAGCCTGTCGGTTCGCGGGAGAGGGGCCGGAGCCAAAAACATTCAGTACTTC.